This entry features one T cell receptor (beta chain) sequence. Its specificity is not known. The data stem from a study of post-analysis software for immune sequencing data. Study-level results: Same-batch samples co-clustered strongly by F measure. TRBV5-6, TRBV5-1 and TRBV20-1 were among four or five TRBV segments more frequent in patients than controls.

V lost 0 bases, J lost 13 bases, and 23 bases lay in between. The germline gives CDR1 SGHRS, CDR2 YFSETQ. The CDR3 extends over 16 amino acids. Unique molecular identifiers featured in each of the TCR beta cDNA libraries. TCRdb re-called the PCR reads through MiXCR, storing one row per CDR3 protein. Here the sample spans hundreds of thousands of distinct CDR3 sequences, more than 30% being singletons. J is TRBJ2-4 and V is TRBV5-1; D unresolved. The material sequenced was blood. This sequence was found in a girl between 2 and 10 years old with multiple sclerosis. This chain's CDR3 is CASSLESSGKANEQYF. CDR3 DNA sequence: TGCGCCAGCAGCTTGGAGTCTAGTGGAAAGGCCAATGAGCAGTACTTC. The full variable domain, completed using reference TRBV5-1 and TRBJ2-4, is KAGVTQTPRYLIKTRGQQVTLSCSPISGHRSVSWYQQTPGQGLQFLFEYFSETQRNKGNFPGRFSGRQFSNSRSEMNVSTLELGDSALYLCASSLESSGKANEQYFGAGTRLSVL.